This TCR beta chain was profiled in a study of cytomegalovirus exposure and HLA in healthy donors. The germline gives CDR1 LNHDA, CDR2 SQIVND (reference sequence). This CDR3 has 16 residues. The V segment lost 8 bases and the J segment 6 bases; nucleotides outside the gene matches: 16. Primers: 60 Vbeta forward and 13 Jbeta reverse. Method: immunoSEQ multiplex PCR; TCRdb's copy keeps in-frame clones and lacks some. The table shows about 150,000 clones, with under 75% occurring only once. Study results and limitations: A prior analysis recorded that most TCR beta V segments were productive about 87% or about 30% of the time. What was likely a sequencing artifact was a cluster of highly shared sequence variants. Analyses of presence and absence presupposed an approximately uniform sequencing depth across donors. Accurate HLA-A and HLA-B prediction from TCR beta sequences was reported for most subjects.

Remarks on this clone: Its antigen is undetermined.

This clonotype was obtained from a woman aged 55-70 years in good health and CMV-seropositive. The V gene is TRBV19, the J gene TRBJ2-1, with 7 bases aligning to TRBD2. The sample comprised PBMCs. CDR3 amino acids: CASCSPRREWINEQFF. CDR3 bases: TGTGCCAGTTGTTCCCCCCGGCGGGAGTGGATCAATGAGCAGTTCTTC.